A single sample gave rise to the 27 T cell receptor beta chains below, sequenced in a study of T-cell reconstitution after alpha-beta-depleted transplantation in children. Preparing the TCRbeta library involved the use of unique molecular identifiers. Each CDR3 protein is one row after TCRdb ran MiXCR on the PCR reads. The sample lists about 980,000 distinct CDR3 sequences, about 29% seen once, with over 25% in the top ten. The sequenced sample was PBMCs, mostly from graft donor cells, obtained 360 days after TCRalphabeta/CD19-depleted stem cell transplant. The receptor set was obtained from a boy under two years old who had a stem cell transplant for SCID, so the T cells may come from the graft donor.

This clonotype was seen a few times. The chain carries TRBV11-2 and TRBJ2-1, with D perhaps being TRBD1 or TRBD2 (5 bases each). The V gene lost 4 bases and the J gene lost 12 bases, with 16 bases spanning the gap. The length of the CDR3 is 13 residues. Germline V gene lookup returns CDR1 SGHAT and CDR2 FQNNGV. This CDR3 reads CASSWDRGDWQFF. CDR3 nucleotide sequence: TGTGCCAGCAGCTGGGACCGAGGTGATTGGCAGTTCTTC.

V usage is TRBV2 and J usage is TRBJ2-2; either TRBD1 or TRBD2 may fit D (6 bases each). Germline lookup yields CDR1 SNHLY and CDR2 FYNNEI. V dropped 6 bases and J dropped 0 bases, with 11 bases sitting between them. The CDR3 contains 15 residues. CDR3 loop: CASRAGGPNTGELFF. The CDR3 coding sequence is TGTGCCAGCAGGGCTGGGGGGCCGAACACCGGGGAGCTGTTTTTT.

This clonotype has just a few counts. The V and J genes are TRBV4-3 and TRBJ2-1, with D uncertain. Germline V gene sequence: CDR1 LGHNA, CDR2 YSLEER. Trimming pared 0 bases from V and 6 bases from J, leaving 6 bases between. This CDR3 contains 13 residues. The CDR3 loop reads CASSQDISNEQFF. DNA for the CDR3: TGCGCCAGCAGCCAAGACATTTCCAATGAGCAGTTCTTC.

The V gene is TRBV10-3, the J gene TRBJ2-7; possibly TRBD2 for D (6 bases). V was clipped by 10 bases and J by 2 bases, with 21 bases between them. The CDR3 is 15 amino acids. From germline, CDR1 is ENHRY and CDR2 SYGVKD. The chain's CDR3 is CATLSEFRGAYEQYF. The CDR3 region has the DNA TGTGCCACTCTCAGTGAATTCCGCGGGGCCTACGAGCAGTACTTC.

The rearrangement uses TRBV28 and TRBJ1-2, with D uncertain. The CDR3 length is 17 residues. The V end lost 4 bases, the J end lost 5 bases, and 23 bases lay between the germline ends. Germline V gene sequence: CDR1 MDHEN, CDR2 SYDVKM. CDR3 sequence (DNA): TGTGCCAGCAGTTGGGAAGCGGGGAGGTTACCACTTTATGGCTACACCTTC. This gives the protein CASSWEAGRLPLYGYTF.

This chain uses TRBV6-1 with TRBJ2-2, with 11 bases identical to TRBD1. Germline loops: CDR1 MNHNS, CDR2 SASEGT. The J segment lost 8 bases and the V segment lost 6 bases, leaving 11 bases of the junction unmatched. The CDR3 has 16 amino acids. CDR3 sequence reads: CASSARGTGGWGELFF. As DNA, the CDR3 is TGTGCCAGCAGCGCTCGGGGGACAGGGGGTTGGGGGGAGCTGTTTTTT.

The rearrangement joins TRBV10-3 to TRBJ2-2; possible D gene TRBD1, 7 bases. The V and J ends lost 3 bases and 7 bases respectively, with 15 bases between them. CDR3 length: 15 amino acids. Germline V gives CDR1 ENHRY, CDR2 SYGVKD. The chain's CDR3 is CAISDSAGGIGELFF. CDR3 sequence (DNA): TGTGCCATCAGTGATTCGGCAGGGGGGATCGGGGAGCTGTTTTTT.

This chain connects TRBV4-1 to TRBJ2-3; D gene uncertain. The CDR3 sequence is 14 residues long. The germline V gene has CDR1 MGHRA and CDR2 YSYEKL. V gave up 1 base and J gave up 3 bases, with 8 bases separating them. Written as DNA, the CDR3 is TGCGCCAGCAGCCAAGGATATGGGACAGATACGCAGTATTTT. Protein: CASSQGYGTDTQYF.

CDR3 loop: CASRTQGNEQFF. CDR3 nucleotide sequence: TGTGCCAGCAGGACTCAGGGAAATGAGCAGTTCTTC. The chain has TRBV2 and TRBJ2-1, with D possibly TRBD1 on 5 matching bases. The germline CDR1 and CDR2 sequences are SNHLY and FYNNEI. V lost 6 bases, J lost 7 bases, and 10 bases lay in between. The CDR3 is 12 residues long.

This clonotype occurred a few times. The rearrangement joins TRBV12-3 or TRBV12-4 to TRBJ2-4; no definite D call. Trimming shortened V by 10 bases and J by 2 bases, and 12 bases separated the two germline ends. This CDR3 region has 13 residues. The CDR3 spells CATQDYPKNIQYF. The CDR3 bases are TGTGCCACCCAGGATTATCCCAAAAACATTCAGTACTTC.

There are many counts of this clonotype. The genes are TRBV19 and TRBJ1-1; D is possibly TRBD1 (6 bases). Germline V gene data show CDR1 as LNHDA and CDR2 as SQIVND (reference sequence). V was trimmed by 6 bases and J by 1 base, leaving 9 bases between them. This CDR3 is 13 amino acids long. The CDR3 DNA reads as TGTGCCAGTAGCTACAGGGAGAACACTGAAGCTTTCTTT. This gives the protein CASSYRENTEAFF.

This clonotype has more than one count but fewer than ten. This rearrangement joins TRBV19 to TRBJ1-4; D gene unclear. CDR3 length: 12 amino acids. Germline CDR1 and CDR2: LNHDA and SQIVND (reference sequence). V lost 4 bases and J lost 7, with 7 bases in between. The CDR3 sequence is CASSTTGEKLFF. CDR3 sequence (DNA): TGTGCCAGTAGTACGACGGGTGAAAAACTGTTTTTT.

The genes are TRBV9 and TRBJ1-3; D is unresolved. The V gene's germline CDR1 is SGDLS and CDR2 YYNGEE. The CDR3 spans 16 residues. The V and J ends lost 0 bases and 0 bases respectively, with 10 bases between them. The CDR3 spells CASSVEGGRSGNTIYF. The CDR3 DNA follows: TGTGCCAGCAGCGTAGAGGGAGGACGCTCTGGAAACACCATATATTTT.

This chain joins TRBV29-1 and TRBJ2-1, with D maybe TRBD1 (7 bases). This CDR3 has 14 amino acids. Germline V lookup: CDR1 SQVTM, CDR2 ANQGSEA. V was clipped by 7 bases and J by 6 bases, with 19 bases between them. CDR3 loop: CSAERGRGGNEQFF. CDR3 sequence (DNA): TGCAGCGCCGAAAGGGGGCGGGGCGGCAATGAGCAGTTCTTC.

The CDR3 DNA is TGTGCCAGCAGACCCGGAGGCATTTCTGAAGCTTTCTTT. The encoded protein is CASRPGGISEAFF. The J gene is TRBJ1-1, the V gene TRBV12-3 or TRBV12-4; D unclear. The CDR3 has 13 residues. Trimming shortened V by 6 bases and J by 6 bases, and 14 bases separated the two germline ends.

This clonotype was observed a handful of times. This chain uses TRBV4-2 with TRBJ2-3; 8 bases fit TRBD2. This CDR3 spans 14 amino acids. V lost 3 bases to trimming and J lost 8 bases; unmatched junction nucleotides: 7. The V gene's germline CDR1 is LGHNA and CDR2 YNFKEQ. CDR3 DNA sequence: TGTGCCAGCAGCCAGACGGGGGGGCGGGGTACGCAGTATTTT. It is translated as CASSQTGGRGTQYF.

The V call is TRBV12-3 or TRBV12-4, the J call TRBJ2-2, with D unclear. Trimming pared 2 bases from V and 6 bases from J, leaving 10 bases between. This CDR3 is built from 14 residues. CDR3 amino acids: CASSLSPGSGELFF. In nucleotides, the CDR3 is TGTGCCAGCAGTTTATCTCCCGGGTCCGGGGAGCTGTTTTTT.

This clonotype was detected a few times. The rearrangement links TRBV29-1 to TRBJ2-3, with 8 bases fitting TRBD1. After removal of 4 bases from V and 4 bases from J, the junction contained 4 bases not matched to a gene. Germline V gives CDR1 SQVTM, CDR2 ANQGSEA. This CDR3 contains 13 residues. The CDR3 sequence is CSVARGPADTQYF. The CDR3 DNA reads TGCAGCGTTGCCAGGGGGCCGGCAGATACGCAGTATTTT.

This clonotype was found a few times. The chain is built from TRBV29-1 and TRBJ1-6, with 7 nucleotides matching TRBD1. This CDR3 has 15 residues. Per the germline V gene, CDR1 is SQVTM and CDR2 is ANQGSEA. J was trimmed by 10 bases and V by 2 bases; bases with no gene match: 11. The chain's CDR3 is CSVESADRRLSPLHF. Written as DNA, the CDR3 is TGCAGCGTTGAATCCGCGGACAGGCGTTTGTCACCCCTCCACTTT.

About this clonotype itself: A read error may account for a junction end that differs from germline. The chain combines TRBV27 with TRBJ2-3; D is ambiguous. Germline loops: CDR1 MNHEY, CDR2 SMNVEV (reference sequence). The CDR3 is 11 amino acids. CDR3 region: CASSTTYTQYF. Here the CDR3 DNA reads TGTGCCAGCAGTACCACATATACGCAGTATTTT.

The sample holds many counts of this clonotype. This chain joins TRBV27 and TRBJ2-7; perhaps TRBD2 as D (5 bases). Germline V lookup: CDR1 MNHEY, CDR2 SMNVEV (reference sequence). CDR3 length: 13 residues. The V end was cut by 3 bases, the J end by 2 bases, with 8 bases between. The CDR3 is CASSLGVTYEQYF. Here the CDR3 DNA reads TGTGCCAGCAGTTTGGGAGTTACCTACGAGCAGTACTTC.

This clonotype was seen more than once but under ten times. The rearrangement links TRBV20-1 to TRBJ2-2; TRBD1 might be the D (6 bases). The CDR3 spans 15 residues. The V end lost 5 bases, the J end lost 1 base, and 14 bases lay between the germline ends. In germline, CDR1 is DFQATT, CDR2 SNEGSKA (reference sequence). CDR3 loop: CSAPRLGQNTGELFF. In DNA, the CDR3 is TGCAGTGCTCCCCGCTTGGGACAGAACACCGGGGAGCTGTTTTTT.

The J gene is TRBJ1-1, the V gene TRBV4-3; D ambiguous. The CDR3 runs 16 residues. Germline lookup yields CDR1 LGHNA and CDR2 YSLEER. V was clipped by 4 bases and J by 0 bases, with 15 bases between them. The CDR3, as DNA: TGCGCCAGCAGCCCTGATGGGGTTTACATGAACACTGAAGCTTTCTTT. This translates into CASSPDGVYMNTEAFF.

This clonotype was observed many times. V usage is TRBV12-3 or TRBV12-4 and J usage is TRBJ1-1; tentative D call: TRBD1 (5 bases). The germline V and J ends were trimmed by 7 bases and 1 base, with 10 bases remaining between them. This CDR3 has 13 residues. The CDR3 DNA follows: TGTGCCAGCACCCCCGGGGGGAACACTGAAGCTTTCTTT. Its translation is CASTPGGNTEAFF.

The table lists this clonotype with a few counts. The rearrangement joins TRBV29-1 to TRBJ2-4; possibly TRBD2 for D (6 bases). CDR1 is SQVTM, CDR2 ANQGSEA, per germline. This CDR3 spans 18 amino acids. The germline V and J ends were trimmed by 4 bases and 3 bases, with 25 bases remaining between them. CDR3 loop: CSVGAALGGKGVKNIQYF. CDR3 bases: TGCAGCGTTGGGGCCGCCTTGGGGGGTAAAGGGGTCAAAAACATTCAGTACTTC.

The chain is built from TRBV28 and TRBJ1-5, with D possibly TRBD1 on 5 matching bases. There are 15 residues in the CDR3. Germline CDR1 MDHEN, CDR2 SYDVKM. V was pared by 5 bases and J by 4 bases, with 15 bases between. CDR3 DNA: TGTGCCAGCAGTCCCCAAACCCCAGGGAATCAGCCCCAGCATTTT. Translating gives CASSPQTPGNQPQHF.

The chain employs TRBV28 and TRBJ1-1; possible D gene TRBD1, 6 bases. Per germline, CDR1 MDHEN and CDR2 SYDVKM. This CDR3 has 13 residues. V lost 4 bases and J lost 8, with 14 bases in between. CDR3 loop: CASSSPTGSEAFF. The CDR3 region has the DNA TGTGCCAGCAGTTCCCCGACAGGATCCGAAGCTTTCTTT.